These 27 T cell receptor beta chains were sequenced from one sample in a study of CD8 T cells in Susac syndrome. The RNA input was about 0.45 to 1 ug, and it was reverse transcribed with random hexamers. TCRdb fed the immunoSEQ multiplex PCR reads into MiXCR, producing one record per CDR3 protein. The sample includes some 260,000 distinct CDR3 sequences, roughly 81% seen only once; the top ten take approximately 0.11%. The sequenced material came from CD8+ T cells from PBMCs. These receptors originate from a human donor with multiple sclerosis.

The chain recombines TRBV27 with TRBJ2-5; D perhaps matches TRBD2 (6 bases). This CDR3 region has 15 residues. Trimming shortened V by 5 bases and J by 5 bases, and 18 bases separated the two germline ends. Germline loops: CDR1 MNHEY, CDR2 SMNVEV (reference sequence). CDR3 DNA: TGTGCCAGCAGTCCCGTCGGGGGACCAGGGGAGACCCAGTACTTC. It yields the protein CASSPVGGPGETQYF.

The chain links TRBV28 to TRBJ2-5; the D is unclear. CDR3 length: 16 amino acids. The germline V gene has CDR1 MDHEN and CDR2 SYDVKM. V was pared by 5 bases and J by 5 bases, with 21 bases between. CDR3 nucleotide sequence: TGTGCCAGCAGTCCTCGAAACAGTTTCCCGAGGGAGACCCAGTACTTC. This encodes CASSPRNSFPRETQYF.

This chain links TRBV28 with TRBJ2-1; D not certain. Trimming pared 3 bases from V and 3 bases from J, leaving 9 bases between. Germline lookup yields CDR1 MDHEN and CDR2 SYDVKM. The CDR3 is made up of 14 amino acids. CDR3 nucleotides: TGTGCCAGCAGTTTCTTATCTCTCTACAATGAGCAGTTCTTC. Its translation is CASSFLSLYNEQFF.

The chain carries TRBV27 and TRBJ2-1; D is undetermined. Germline V gives CDR1 MNHEY, CDR2 SMNVEV (reference sequence). This CDR3 comprises 12 residues. Deletions cut 6 bases from V and 10 bases from J, with 13 bases between. This chain's CDR3 is CASSPIDREQFF. CDR3 bases: TGTGCCAGCAGCCCAATAGATCGCGAGCAGTTCTTC.

This clonotype was found once. The chain's CDR3 is CAWTGTGGVEQFF. The CDR3 DNA reads as TGTGCCTGGACCGGGACAGGGGGCGTTGAGCAGTTCTTC. The chain is built from TRBV30 and TRBJ2-1; 12 bases are a match to TRBD1. The V gene end was trimmed by 4 bases and the J gene end by 9 bases; junction bases not matched to a gene: 4. CDR1 and CDR2 from the germline V gene are GTSNPN and SVGIG (reference sequence). This CDR3 comprises 13 residues.

This chain links TRBV11-2 with TRBJ2-3; D perhaps matches TRBD2 (5 bases). V lost 3 bases and J 0 bases, leaving 19 bases between the germline ends. Germline-derived CDR1 and CDR2 are SGHAT and FQNNGV. The CDR3 contains 18 residues. CDR3 in amino acids: CASSFNSWPSSSTDTQYF. In nucleotides, the CDR3 is TGTGCCAGCAGCTTTAATTCCTGGCCTAGCTCTAGCACAGATACGCAGTATTTT.

Remarks on this clonotype: Germline is not matched at one junction end, which may reflect a read error. V usage is TRBV19 and J usage is TRBJ2-2; TRBD2 is a possible D gene (5 bases). The germline CDR1 and CDR2 sequences are LNHDA and SQIVND (reference sequence). The length of the CDR3 is 13 residues. CDR3 nucleotide sequence: TGTGCCAGTAGTGTGAGGGCCACCGGGGATCTGTTTTTT. As protein: CASSVRATGDLFF.

CDR3 sequence reads: CASSLGRLGNTEAFF. The CDR3 region has the DNA TGTGCCAGCAGTTTAGGGAGGCTGGGGAACACTGAAGCTTTCTTT. This chain connects TRBV27 to TRBJ1-1; no definite D call. V was clipped by 2 bases and J by 1 base, with 11 bases between them. This CDR3 has 15 amino acids. Germline V gene lookup returns CDR1 MNHEY and CDR2 SMNVEV (reference sequence).

The CDR3 DNA reads TGTGCCATCAGAACCGGACAAGGACAGTTCTTC. Its protein product is CAIRTGQGQFF. The V gene is TRBV10-3, the J gene TRBJ2-1, with D tentatively TRBD1 (5 bases). Germline V lookup: CDR1 ENHRY, CDR2 SYGVKD. Trimming left V 6 bases short and J 13 bases short, with 13 bases between. This CDR3 is 11 amino acids long.

The CDR3 DNA reads as TGTGCCAGCAGCGTAATCGGAGGGCGCGGGGCTTTCTTT. Protein: CASSVIGGRGAFF. The chain recombines TRBV9 with TRBJ1-1; D gene unclear. The length of the CDR3 is 13 residues. V was cut by 1 base and J by 11 bases, with 15 bases left in between. The germline gives CDR1 SGDLS, CDR2 YYNGEE.

This clonotype has only a few counts. The rearrangement links TRBV28 to TRBJ2-7; 8 positions match TRBD2. The CDR3 sequence is 15 residues long. V was pared by 2 bases and J by 5 bases, with 8 bases of the junction left unmatched. CDR1 and CDR2 (germline): MDHEN, SYDVKM. As DNA, the CDR3 is TGTGCCAGCAGTTTAAAGCGGGAGCTTGGGCACGAGCAGTACTTC. Its translation is CASSLKRELGHEQYF.

In nucleotides, the CDR3 is TGTGCCAGCAGTGTAGCGGGAGGGCCCGTTGAGCAGTTCTTC. Its protein is CASSVAGGPVEQFF. The V call is TRBV27, the J call TRBJ2-1; 11 nucleotides line up with TRBD2. Trimming cost V 5 bases and J 9 bases; bases outside gene matches: 6. This CDR3 region has 14 residues. CDR1 MNHEY and CDR2 SMNVEV come from the germline V gene (reference sequence).

The chain recombines TRBV12-3 or TRBV12-4 with TRBJ2-5, with 9 positions matching TRBD2. This CDR3 region has 14 residues. V dropped 6 bases and J dropped 5; count of bases not matched to a gene: 7. The CDR3 sequence is CASRGLAGWETQYF. In DNA, the CDR3 is TGTGCCAGCAGGGGGCTAGCGGGATGGGAGACCCAGTACTTC.

The chain employs TRBV7-9 and TRBJ2-7, with D possibly matching TRBD1 (6 bases). There are 13 residues in the CDR3. V shed 5 bases and J shed 5 bases, with 13 bases lying between them. CDR1 is SEHNR and CDR2 is FQNEAQ in the germline V gene (reference sequence). CDR3 sequence: CASSAYRVHEQYF. The CDR3 DNA reads as TGTGCCAGCAGCGCCTACAGGGTCCACGAGCAGTACTTC.

This chain connects TRBV5-4 to TRBJ1-2, with no clear D. CDR3 length equals 18 residues. Per germline, CDR1 SGHNT and CDR2 YYREEE (reference sequence). The V and J ends lost 0 bases and 1 base respectively, with 19 bases between them. CDR3 nucleotides: TGTGCCAGCAGCTTGGATATCTTACCCCCGACCTTTAACTATGGCTACACCTTC. Protein product: CASSLDILPPTFNYGYTF.

The chain has TRBV21-1 and TRBJ1-2. TRBV21-1 is a pseudogene. This CDR3 comprises 11 residues. The DNA for the CDR3 is TGTGCCAGCAGCCCTCTCAGTGGCCACACCTTC. Its protein is CASSPLSGHTF.

The gene calls are TRBV19 and TRBJ2-1; 7 nucleotides agree with TRBD2. The V gene's germline CDR1 is LNHDA and CDR2 SQIVND (reference sequence). J gave up 6 bases and V 3 bases, and 8 bases lay outside the gene matches. The CDR3 spans 15 residues. CDR3 nucleotides: TGTGCCAGTAGTATTTTTGGCGGGAGCGGCAATGAGCAGTTCTTC. Its translation: CASSIFGGSGNEQFF.

This chain links TRBV30 with TRBJ1-1, with D unclear. This CDR3 contains 15 residues. V was clipped by 1 base and J by 0 bases, with 12 bases between them. The germline CDR1 and CDR2 sequences are GTSNPN and SVGIG (reference sequence). CDR3 residues: CAWSEGPFMNTEAFF. The CDR3 region has the DNA TGTGCCTGGAGTGAAGGTCCTTTCATGAACACTGAAGCTTTCTTT.

The chain couples TRBV29-1 to TRBJ2-7, with TRBD1 identical over 11 bases. This CDR3 comprises 13 residues. V lost 6 bases and J lost 4; bases outside the gene matches: 5. Germline CDR1 and CDR2: SQVTM and ANQGSEA. The CDR3 DNA follows: TGCAGCGTCCGGGACAGGGGGTTTTACGAGCAGTACTTC. It codes for CSVRDRGFYEQYF.

The chain couples TRBV20-1 to TRBJ1-2, with 9 bases identical to TRBD1. Germline V CDR1 and CDR2: DFQATT, SNEGSKA (reference sequence). This CDR3 spans 17 amino acids. With 0 bases clipped from V and 3 bases from J, the junction kept 11 bases outside the gene matches. The CDR3 coding sequence is TGCAGTGCTAGAGATAGGGAAACAGGGGGCCTCGACTATGGCTACACCTTC. Residues: CSARDRETGGLDYGYTF.

This chain connects TRBV30 to TRBJ1-1; D not certain. Between the trimmed V and J ends, which lost 2 bases and 1 base, there was a span of 5 bases. This CDR3 is built from 12 residues. Germline V gives CDR1 GTSNPN, CDR2 SVGIG (reference sequence). The CDR3 spells CAWSYSNTEAFF. The CDR3 DNA reads TGTGCCTGGAGTTACTCGAACACTGAAGCTTTCTTT. Together with reference TRBV30 and TRBJ1-1, the CDR3 gives the full variable domain: SQTIHQWPATLVQPVGSPLSLECTVEGTSNPNLYWYRQAAGRGLQLLFYSVGIGQISSEVPQNLSASRPQDRQFILSSKKLLLSDSGFYLCAWSYSNTEAFFGQGTRLTVV.

In nucleotides, the CDR3 is TGTGCCAGCAGTTCCCGTCAAGACAGCAATGAAAAACTGTTTTTT. As protein: CASSSRQDSNEKLFF. V and J are TRBV27 and TRBJ1-4; possible D gene TRBD1, 5 bases. CDR1 and CDR2 (germline): MNHEY, SMNVEV (reference sequence). V was clipped by 4 bases and J by 5 bases, with 14 bases between them. CDR3 size: 15 residues.

The gene calls are TRBV7-9 and TRBJ2-6; D is ambiguous. This CDR3 spans 12 amino acids. V lost 3 bases and J 10 bases, leaving 7 bases between the germline ends. CDR1 and CDR2 from the germline V gene are SEHNR and FQNEAQ (reference sequence). The DNA of the CDR3 is TGTGCCAGCAGCTTGGCTGGGAACGTCCTGACTTTC. It yields the protein CASSLAGNVLTF.

The gene calls are TRBV20-1 and TRBJ2-7, with D perhaps TRBD2 (7 bases). This CDR3 comprises 15 residues. Per germline, CDR1 DFQATT and CDR2 SNEGSKA (reference sequence). V was pared by 0 bases and J by 3 bases, with 15 bases between. In DNA form, the CDR3 reads TGCAGTGCTAGAGATAGGGGGGGCTACAGCTACGAGCAGTACTTC. Translated: CSARDRGGYSYEQYF.

This sequence joins TRBV19 and TRBJ1-1; no definite D call. Trimming left V 8 bases short and J 1 base short, with 17 bases between. This CDR3 region has 15 residues. Germline lookup yields CDR1 LNHDA and CDR2 SQIVND (reference sequence). As DNA, the CDR3 is TGTGCCAGTCTCACCCCTCGAGGGTCGAACACTGAAGCTTTCTTT. Amino acid sequence: CASLTPRGSNTEAFF.

The rearrangement joins TRBV7-8 to TRBJ2-7; D is uncertain. The V and J ends lost 1 base and 4 bases respectively, with 14 bases between them. From germline, CDR1 is SGHVS and CDR2 FQNEAQ. The CDR3 covers 15 residues. CDR3: CASSLDNRPHYEQYF. CDR3 coding DNA: TGTGCCAGCAGCTTAGATAACAGACCACATTACGAGCAGTACTTC.

This sequence joins TRBV29-1 and TRBJ2-3; D gene unclear. Trimming shortened V by 4 bases and J by 1 base, and 21 bases separated the two germline ends. There are 17 residues in the CDR3. Germline V gene data show CDR1 as SQVTM and CDR2 as ANQGSEA. The CDR3 reads CSVGDSERVWGTDTQYF. DNA of the CDR3: TGCAGCGTTGGAGACTCAGAAAGAGTTTGGGGCACAGATACGCAGTATTTT.